This record covers a single T cell receptor (beta chain). The method was immunoSEQ multiplex PCR; TCRdb's version includes in-frame clones alone and lacks a portion of them. The table shows under 250,000 clones, with over 70% occurring only once. Cohorts were assigned according to the clinical history that participants reported. The data were taken from a study of blood T cell repertoires in COVID-19. The material sequenced was PBMCs or T cells enriched from blood (not recorded which). This TCR was recovered from a woman in her 30s who had been exposed to COVID-19.

As DNA, the CDR3 is TGCGCCAGCAGCATCGGACTAGCGGGGTACAATGAGCAGTTCTTC. It specifies CASSIGLAGYNEQFF. This chain connects TRBV5-1 to TRBJ2-1, with TRBD2 identical over 12 bases. The CDR3 length is 15 residues. V gave up 4 bases and J gave up 4 bases; unmatched junction bases: 3. In germline, CDR1 is SGHRS, CDR2 YFSETQ.